This TCR beta chain came from a study of blood T cell repertoires in COVID-19 (dated by TCRdb to 2018 to 2021). General notes on the study: Collaborator samples came from the United States, Italy and Spain and covered acute and convalescent phases of COVID-19. The material from the prospective study consisted of cDNA or gDNA derived from T cells, B-cell-depleted T cells, or PBMCs. Subjects who had been exposed to COVID-19, were actively infected with it, or had recovered from it provided the deeply sampled blood TCRbeta repertoires that made up the dataset. The repertoires were released in a freely available public database intended as a resource for research on the immune response to SARS-CoV-2. Samples were obtained from the ongoing ImmuneRACE study (first 160 participants) and from about 1,300 subjects provided by 6 global collaborators. Sample metadata almost always included a de-identified subject ID, COVID-19 status, age in years and sex. Where available, HLA class I and class II types were taken from metadata supplied by the sample provider and were not determined by assay-based typing. The study at large found these results: The amount of clinical and demographic metadata varied by source and participant and was provided uncurated.

In the case of this clone: Its target antigen remains unknown. Base qualities are not recorded, but no much larger clone differs from it by a single base.

One collaborating source in Seattle enrolled patients during active infection and followed them longitudinally through the course of disease. Whole blood was collected in K2EDTA tubes by collaborating institutions according to the institutions' own protocols. For TCRbeta analysis, collaborator samples were shipped as frozen whole blood, as isolated PBMCs, or as DNA extracted from either sample type. TCRbeta CDR3 regions were amplified from genomic DNA using the immunoSEQ Assay, a bias-controlled multiplex PCR. In the authors' own workflow: Nucleated cell counts per sample were estimated from amplification of reference gene primers within the assay. To quantify the absolute abundance of each unique TCRbeta CDR3 rearrangement, sequence reads were collapsed and filtered. For each sample, productive Simpson clonality was calculated by taking the square root of Simpson's diversity index across productive rearrangements. As stored in TCRdb, this immuneACCESS dataset retains in-frame rearrangements with V and J assigned. A fraction of the clones does not appear; measured against another copy, unresolved V genes explain less than half of the discrepancy, and the remainder lacks a known reason. Clone size and the V and J calls come from that table; the DNA yielded D and trimming. This sample is represented by about 350,000 clones; over 70% of them were singletons. The top ten constitute more than 5% of the sample.

V sheds 0 bases and J sheds 2 bases, leaving 6 bases between their ends. The CDR3, from cysteine to phenylalanine, totals 14 residues. Left in the record is the CDR3 DNA by itself, 42 bases read in frame from the first base. The germline V gene supplies CDR1 SGHRS and CDR2 YFSETQ. The specimen sequenced was peripheral blood. The chain employs TRBV5-1 and TRBJ2-1, with the D gene not confidently named. This sequence was found in a woman aged 45 to 65 with COVID-19, enrolled during active disease. Here is the DNA: TGCGCCAGCAGCTTGGAAGTAGCCTACAATGAGCAGTTCTTC. It is translated as CASSLEVAYNEQFF.